This TCR beta chain was identified in a study of shared clonotypes between healthy human individuals. Generated by immunoSEQ multiplex PCR, the TCRdb table keeps only in-frame clones and is missing some. This table holds about 710,000 clones, around 73% found once. Germline V gene data show CDR1 as SGHRS and CDR2 as YFSETQ. Trimming removed 0 bases from V and 7 bases from J, with 8 bases in between. The CDR3 totals 13 residues. This sequence originates from a woman aged 25 to 45 in good health. This chain uses TRBV5-1 with TRBJ1-5; D uncertain. Input material: memory CD4+ T cells sorted from blood. Subset indicated: CD45RA-negative fraction. This chain's CDR3 is CASSLGAEQPQHF. CDR3 coding DNA: TGCGCCAGCAGCTTGGGAGCCGAGCAGCCCCAGCATTTT.